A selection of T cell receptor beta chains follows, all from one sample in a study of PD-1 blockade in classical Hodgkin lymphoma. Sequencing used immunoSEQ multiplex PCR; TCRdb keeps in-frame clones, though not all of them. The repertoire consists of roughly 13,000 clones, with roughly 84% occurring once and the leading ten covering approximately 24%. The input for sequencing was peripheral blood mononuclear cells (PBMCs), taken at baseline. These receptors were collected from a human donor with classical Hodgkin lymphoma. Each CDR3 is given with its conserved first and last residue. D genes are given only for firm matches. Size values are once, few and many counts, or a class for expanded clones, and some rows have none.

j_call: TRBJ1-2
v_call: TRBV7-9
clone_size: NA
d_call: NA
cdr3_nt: TGTGCCAGCAGCTTAGCAGGGGACATCTATGGCTACACCTTC
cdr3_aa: CASSLAGDIYGYTF

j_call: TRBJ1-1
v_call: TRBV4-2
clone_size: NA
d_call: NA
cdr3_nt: TGTGCCAGCAGCCAAGATGGGGGGAACACTGAAGCTTTCTTT
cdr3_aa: CASSQDGGNTEAFF

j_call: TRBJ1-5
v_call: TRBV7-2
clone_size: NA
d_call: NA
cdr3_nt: TGTGCCAGCAGCTTAACGTTTGGCAATCAGCCCCAGCATTTT
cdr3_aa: CASSLTFGNQPQHF

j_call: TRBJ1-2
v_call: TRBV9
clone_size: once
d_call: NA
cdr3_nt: TGTGCCAGCAGCGTAGGTCGGGGTGGGACAGGCTACACCTTC
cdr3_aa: CASSVGRGGTGYTF

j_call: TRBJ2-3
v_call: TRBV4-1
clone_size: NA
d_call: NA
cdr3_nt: TGCGCCAGCAGCCCCCAAAGACCAGATACGCAGTATTTT
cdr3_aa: CASSPQRPDTQYF

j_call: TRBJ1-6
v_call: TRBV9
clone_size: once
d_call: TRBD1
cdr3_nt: TGTGCCAGCAGTCAACAGGGGGAGAATTCACCCCTCCACTTT
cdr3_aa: CASSQQGENSPLHF

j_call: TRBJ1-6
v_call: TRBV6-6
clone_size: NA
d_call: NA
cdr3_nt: TGTGCCACCGCCGGAGGCTCACCCCTCCACTTT
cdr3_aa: CATAGGSPLHF

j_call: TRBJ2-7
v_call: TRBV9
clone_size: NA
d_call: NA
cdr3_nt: TGTGCCAGCAGCGTAGGACCGGAAACCTACGAGCAGTACTTC
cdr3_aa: CASSVGPETYEQYF

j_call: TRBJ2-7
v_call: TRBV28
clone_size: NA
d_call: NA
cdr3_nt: TGTGCCAGCAGCCTGACGGGGAGAGAACCCTACGAGCAGTACTTC
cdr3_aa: CASSLTGREPYEQYF

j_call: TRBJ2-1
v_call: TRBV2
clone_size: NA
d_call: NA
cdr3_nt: TGTGCCGGACAGGGGACTAGCTGGGAAGAGCAGTTCTTC
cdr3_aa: CAGQGTSWEEQFF

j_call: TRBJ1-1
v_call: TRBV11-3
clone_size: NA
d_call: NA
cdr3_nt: TGTGCCAGCAGCCAGGACATAAACACTGAAGCTTTCTTT
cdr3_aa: CASSQDINTEAFF

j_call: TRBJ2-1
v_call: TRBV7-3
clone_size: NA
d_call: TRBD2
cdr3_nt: TGTGCCAGCAGCCCGACTAGCGGCATGTTGAATGAGCAGTTCTTC
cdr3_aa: CASSPTSGMLNEQFF

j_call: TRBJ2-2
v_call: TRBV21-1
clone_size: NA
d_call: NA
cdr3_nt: TGTGCCAGCAGCAAACTTGACCCCGGGGAGCTGTTTTTT
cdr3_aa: CASSKLDPGELFF

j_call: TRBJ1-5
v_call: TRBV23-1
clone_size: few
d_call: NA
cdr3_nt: TGCGCCAGCAGTCCCGTATATGGTATCGTAATCGATCAGCCCCAGCATTTT
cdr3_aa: CASSPVYGIVIDQPQHF

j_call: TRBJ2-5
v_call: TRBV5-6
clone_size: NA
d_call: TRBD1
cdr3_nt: TGTGCCAGCAGCTTGGACCCCGGACAGGGCCTGGAGACCCAGTACTTC
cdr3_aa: CASSLDPGQGLETQYF

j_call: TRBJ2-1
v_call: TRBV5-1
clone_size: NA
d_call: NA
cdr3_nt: TGCGCCAGCAGCTGGTCGGGGGAATCGGGGAATGAGCAGTTCTTC
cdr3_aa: CASSWSGESGNEQFF

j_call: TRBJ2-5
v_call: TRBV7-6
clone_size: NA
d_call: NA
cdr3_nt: TGTGCCAGCAGCCGAATGTTTGTCAAGCAAGAGACCCAGTACTTC
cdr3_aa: CASSRMFVKQETQYF

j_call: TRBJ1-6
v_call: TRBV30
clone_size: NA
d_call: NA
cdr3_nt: TGTGCCTGGAAGAAGAAGGACTTCTATAATTCACCCCTCCACTTT
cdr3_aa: CAWKKKDFYNSPLHF

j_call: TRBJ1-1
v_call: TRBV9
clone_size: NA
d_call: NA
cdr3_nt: TGTGCCAGCAGCGTCGGCTTATTGGGGACTGAAGCTTTCTTT
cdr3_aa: CASSVGLLGTEAFF

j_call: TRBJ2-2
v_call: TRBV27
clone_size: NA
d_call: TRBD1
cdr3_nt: TGTGCCAGCAGTTTATACAGGGGGGACACCGGGGAGCTGTTTTTT
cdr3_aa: CASSLYRGDTGELFF

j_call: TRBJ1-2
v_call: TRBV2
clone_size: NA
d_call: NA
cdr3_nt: TGTGCCAGCAGTGAAGCGCCAGGCGCCTATGGCTACACCTTC
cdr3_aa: CASSEAPGAYGYTF

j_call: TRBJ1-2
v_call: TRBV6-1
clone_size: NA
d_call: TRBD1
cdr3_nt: TGTGCCAGCAGTGGGGACAGGGGGGCCAGCTATGGCTACACCTTC
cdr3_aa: CASSGDRGASYGYTF

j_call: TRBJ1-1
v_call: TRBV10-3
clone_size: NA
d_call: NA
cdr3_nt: TGTGCCATCAGTGAGTCACAGGGATTCACTGAAGCTTTCTTT
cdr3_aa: CAISESQGFTEAFF

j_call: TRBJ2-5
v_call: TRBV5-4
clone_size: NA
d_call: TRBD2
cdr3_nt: TGTGCCAGCAGCCTGGCCCTAGCGGGGAACGGGGAGACCCAGTACTTC
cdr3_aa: CASSLALAGNGETQYF

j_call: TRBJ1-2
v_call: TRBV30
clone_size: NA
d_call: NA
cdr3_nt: TGTGCCTGGAGTGGGAGTCAGGGTCATGGCTACACCTTC
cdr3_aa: CAWSGSQGHGYTF

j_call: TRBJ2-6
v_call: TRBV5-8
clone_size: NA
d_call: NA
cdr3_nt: TGTGCCAGCAGCTCGCCGGGGCCCCATCGCCCTGGGGCCAACGTCCTGACTTTC
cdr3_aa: CASSSPGPHRPGANVLTF

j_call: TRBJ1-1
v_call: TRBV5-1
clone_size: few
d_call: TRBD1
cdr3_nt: TGCGCCAGCAGCTTGGGCTTACAGGGGGCGGGCACTGAAGCTTTCTTT
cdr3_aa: CASSLGLQGAGTEAFF

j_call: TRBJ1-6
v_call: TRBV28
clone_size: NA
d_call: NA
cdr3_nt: TGTGCCAGCAGTTTCCCCGACAGGTCACCCCTCCACTTT
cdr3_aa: CASSFPDRSPLHF

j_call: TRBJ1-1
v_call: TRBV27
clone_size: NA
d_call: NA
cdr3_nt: TGTGCCAGCAGTTTACGGGTGGGCACTGAAGCTTTCTTT
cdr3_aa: CASSLRVGTEAFF

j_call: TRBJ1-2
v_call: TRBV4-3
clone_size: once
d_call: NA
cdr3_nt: TGCGCCAGCAGCCCGTCGAGGGACTCCTATGGCTACACCTTC
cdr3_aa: CASSPSRDSYGYTF

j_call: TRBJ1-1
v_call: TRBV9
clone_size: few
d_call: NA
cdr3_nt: TGTGCCAGCAGCCTAGGGGCTGAAGCTTTCTTT
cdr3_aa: CASSLGAEAFF